Below, one T cell receptor (beta chain) is given with its context. Its cognate antigen has yet to be identified. Nothing much larger sits one base from this clone, and base qualities are not available. In Seattle, one collaborating source enrolled patients while the infection was active and tracked those patients longitudinally over the course of disease. The collaborating institutions used their own protocols to collect whole blood in K2EDTA tubes. For TCRbeta analysis, collaborators shipped samples in one of three forms: frozen whole blood, isolated PBMCs, or DNA extracted from either of those sample types. TCRbeta CDR3 regions were amplified from genomic DNA using the immunoSEQ Assay, a bias-controlled multiplex PCR. In the original analysis: Within the assay, amplification of reference gene primers was used to estimate how many nucleated cells each sample contained. Sequence reads were collapsed and filtered to measure the absolute abundance of every unique TCRbeta CDR3 rearrangement. For each sample, productive Simpson clonality was calculated as the square root of Simpson's diversity index across productive rearrangements. In TCRdb, the immuneACCESS table is reduced to in-frame sequences with V and J assigned. These tables do not hold every clone; where another copy was compared, an unresolved V gene accounts for under half, and the others remain unexplained. V, J and clone size are taken as reported in that table, and D and trimming were inferred from the DNA itself. The sample data list hundreds of thousands of clones, and 83% of these were observed just once. 1.3% of the sample comes from the top ten.

This specimen belongs to a study of blood T cell repertoires in COVID-19 (dated by TCRdb to about 2020). In terms of the full investigation: Samples covering the acute and convalescent phases of COVID-19 were provided by collaborators in the United States, Italy and Spain. The prospective study material was composed of cDNA or gDNA derived from T cells, B-cell-depleted T cells, or PBMCs. Where HLA class I and class II types were available, the types were taken from metadata supplied by the sample provider, not from assay-based typing. Deeply sampled blood TCRbeta repertoires from subjects exposed to, actively infected with, or recovered from COVID-19 were included in the dataset. The samples were drawn from two sources: the first 160 participants of the ongoing ImmuneRACE study, and over 950 subjects contributed by 6 global collaborators. A de-identified subject ID, COVID-19 status, age in years and sex were almost always included in the sample metadata. The repertoires were released in a freely available public database intended as a resource for research on the immune response to SARS-CoV-2. The paper as a whole reports these results and caveats: The amount of clinical and demographic metadata varied by source and participant and was provided uncurated.

The junction shows trimming of 4 bases on V and 5 bases on J, and the gene matches do not reach 9 bases of it. The germline V gene supplies CDR1 MNHEY and CDR2 SVGAGI. The CDR3 starts with the cysteine, ends with the phenylalanine, and has 16 residues. The CDR3 DNA has 48 bases and is translated from base 1. The receptor was derived from a woman aged 25 to 45 with COVID-19, enrolled during active disease. The sequencing sample was made of peripheral blood. The sequence links TRBV6-5 to TRBJ2-3; 10 of the junction bases match TRBD2. The CDR3 sequence is CASSFQLAGVVDTQYF. The DNA sequence follows: TGTGCCAGCAGTTTTCAGCTAGCGGGAGTAGTAGATACGCAGTATTTT.